This entry lists 31 T cell receptor beta chains sequenced from one sample in a study of early T cells in non-severe SARS-CoV-2 infection. TCRdb re-derived calls from the 5' RACE reads in MiXCR, one entry per CDR3 protein. This sample yields 30,000 to 40,000 distinct CDR3 sequences, of which about 10% are seen a single time; approximately 13% belongs to the top ten. The material sequenced was whole blood. The receptors were gathered from an adult who was a healthcare worker with PCR-confirmed SARS-CoV-2 infection or an uninfected control (not recorded which).

The chain is built from TRBV11-2 and TRBJ2-1; 9 bases match TRBD2. The V and J ends lost 0 bases and 9 bases, in that order; junction bases with no gene match: 6. The germline V gene has CDR1 SGHAT and CDR2 FQNNGV. CDR3 length: 15 amino acids. This CDR3 is CASSLDRVAGVEQFF. Here the CDR3 DNA reads TGTGCCAGCAGCTTAGATCGCGTAGCGGGGGTTGAGCAGTTCTTC.

This clonotype was detected a few times. This chain uses TRBV10-3 with TRBJ1-5; 11 nucleotides line up with TRBD1. V shed 6 bases, J shed 5 bases, and the junction held 15 bases outside the gene matches. There are 18 residues in the CDR3. Per the germline V gene, CDR1 is ENHRY and CDR2 is SYGVKD. The CDR3 sequence: CAISNPVRDRGVDQPQHF. As DNA, the CDR3 is TGTGCCATCAGCAATCCCGTCCGGGACAGGGGGGTGGATCAGCCCCAGCATTTT.

This clonotype was counted many times. The rearrangement joins TRBV30 to TRBJ1-1; D not certain. The length of the CDR3 is 12 residues. CDR1 is GTSNPN, CDR2 SVGIG, per germline (reference sequence). Trimming cost V 4 bases and J 5 bases, with 11 bases left between them. The CDR3: CAWKAPGTEAFF. CDR3 DNA sequence: TGTGCCTGGAAAGCCCCTGGTACTGAAGCTTTCTTT.

V is TRBV14 and J is TRBJ2-1; 10 bases line up with TRBD1. CDR1 and CDR2 (germline): SGHDN, FVKESK. V was pared by 0 bases and J by 0 bases, with 11 bases of the junction left unmatched. The CDR3 is 20 residues long. CDR3 sequence: CASSQDLAGTGALSYNEQFF. CDR3 bases: TGTGCCAGCAGCCAAGATCTTGCCGGGACAGGGGCCCTCTCCTACAATGAGCAGTTCTTC.

The chain uses TRBV12-3 or TRBV12-4 and TRBJ1-6; a weak D match, TRBD1 (5 bases). There are 15 residues in the CDR3. V lost 8 bases, J lost 10 bases, and 21 bases lay in between. DNA of the CDR3: TGTGCCAGCCGACCGGGGGACGGGGGAGGCTCACCCCTCCACTTT. Translation gives CASRPGDGGGSPLHF.

This clonotype was observed at least ten times. The chain recombines TRBV6-6 with TRBJ2-1; D is possibly TRBD1 (6 bases). Germline V gene sequence: CDR1 MNHNY, CDR2 SVGAGI (reference sequence). This CDR3 is built from 18 residues. V lost 2 bases, J lost 2 bases, and 19 bases lay in between. The chain's CDR3 is CASSYPPRTGQTYNEQFF. The CDR3 DNA sequence: TGTGCCAGCAGTTACCCCCCGCGAACAGGGCAGACCTACAATGAGCAGTTCTTC.

The chain is built from TRBV30 and TRBJ1-2; TRBD1 might be the D (6 bases). CDR3 size: 19 residues. CDR1 is GTSNPN and CDR2 is SVGIG in the germline V gene (reference sequence). The V end was cut by 2 bases, the J end by 6 bases, with 31 bases between. CDR3 nucleotides: TGTGCCTGGAGTTTAGAGTATGTGGCCAGGGGTACTATTAAAGATGGCTACACCTTC. It codes for CAWSLEYVARGTIKDGYTF.

This clonotype was seen more than once but under ten times. The genes are TRBV29-1 and TRBJ2-7; 12 positions match TRBD1. V lost 2 bases, J lost 7 bases, and 6 bases stayed unmatched. The CDR3 spans 14 residues. From germline, CDR1 is SQVTM and CDR2 ANQGSEA. The CDR3 protein is CSVEPGQGAGEQYF. CDR3 bases: TGCAGCGTTGAACCGGGACAGGGGGCGGGAGAGCAGTACTTC.

The CDR3 region has the DNA TGTGCCAGCAGTTACTCGGTGGGCAATCAGCCCCAGCATTTT. Translating gives CASSYSVGNQPQHF. The chain carries TRBV6-5 and TRBJ1-5, with D uncertain. Per the germline V gene, CDR1 is MNHEY and CDR2 is SVGAGI. This CDR3 has 14 amino acids. The V gene lost 0 bases and the J gene lost 2 bases, with 5 bases spanning the gap.

V usage is TRBV29-1 and J usage is TRBJ1-2; unclear D gene. Germline CDR1 and CDR2: SQVTM and ANQGSEA. The CDR3 runs to 12 residues. The V and J ends lost 7 bases and 6 bases respectively, with 15 bases between them. The CDR3 reads CSGVAQWDGYTF. CDR3 DNA: TGCAGCGGCGTCGCGCAATGGGATGGCTACACCTTC.

The V and J genes are TRBV29-1 and TRBJ1-1, with D maybe TRBD1 (6 bases). Germline assignment: CDR1 SQVTM and CDR2 ANQGSEA. The CDR3 contains 13 residues. V was pared by 6 bases and J by 1 base, with 12 bases between. The DNA of the CDR3 is TGCAGCGTGTCCAGGGGAGGGAACACTGAAGCTTTCTTT. Translated: CSVSRGGNTEAFF. Complete variable domain (other parts from reference TRBV29-1 and TRBJ1-1): SAVISQKPSRDICQRGTSLTIQCQVDSQVTMMFWYRQQPGQSLTLIATANQGSEATYESGFVIDKFPISRPNLTFSTLTVSNMSPEDSSIYLCSVSRGGNTEAFFGQGTRLTVV.

Within the sample, this clonotype is medium-sized. The chain joins TRBV3-1 to TRBJ2-1, with TRBD1 identical over 7 bases. Germline CDR1 and CDR2: LGHDT and YNNKEL (reference sequence). Losses at the gene ends were 6 bases for V and 0 bases for J; bases not matched to a gene: 11. The CDR3 extends over 17 amino acids. The CDR3 DNA follows: TGTGCCAGCAGTCAAACCATAGGACAGGACTCCTACAATGAGCAGTTCTTC. Protein sequence: CASSQTIGQDSYNEQFF.

This clonotype has a count of ten or more. The J gene is TRBJ2-2, the V gene TRBV20-1; D tentatively fits TRBD1 or TRBD2 (6 bases each). The CDR3 length is 15 residues. The V end was cut by 0 bases, the J end by 4 bases, with 12 bases between. Per germline, CDR1 DFQATT and CDR2 SNEGSKA (reference sequence). The CDR3: CSARDGGQGTGELFF. The DNA of the CDR3 is TGCAGTGCTAGAGATGGGGGGCAGGGCACCGGGGAGCTGTTTTTT.

The chain joins TRBV6-2 or TRBV6-3 to TRBJ2-2; D tentatively fits TRBD1 or TRBD2 (5 bases each). V was clipped by 2 bases and J by 7 bases, with 14 bases between them. This CDR3 is 15 amino acids long. CDR1 and CDR2 (germline): MNHEY, SVGEGT. CDR3 DNA sequence: TGTGCCAGCAGTTACAGAGCCGGGACCCGCGGGGAGCTGTTTTTT. Amino acid sequence: CASSYRAGTRGELFF.

This sequence joins TRBV7-9 and TRBJ1-3, with TRBD1 matching over 9 bases. In germline, CDR1 is SEHNR, CDR2 FQNEAQ (reference sequence). This CDR3 comprises 17 residues. The ends lost 5 bases at V and 3 bases at J; junction bases unmatched: 11. CDR3: CASSAGWTGENGNTIYF. The CDR3 DNA reads as TGTGCCAGCAGCGCAGGATGGACAGGGGAGAATGGAAACACCATATATTTT.

This clonotype has ten or more counts. The rearrangement uses TRBV7-8 and TRBJ2-1, with a weak D call TRBD1 (6 bases). Germline V gives CDR1 SGHVS, CDR2 FQNEAQ. Trimming removed 1 base at V and 3 bases at J, with 13 bases between. CDR3 length equals 16 residues. CDR3 in amino acids: CASSLVGTLGYNEQFF. CDR3 nucleotides: TGTGCCAGCAGCTTAGTCGGGACACTTGGCTACAATGAGCAGTTCTTC.

At least ten counts were recorded for this clonotype. This sequence joins TRBV19 and TRBJ1-5; a possible D gene is TRBD1 (5 bases). This CDR3 contains 15 residues. CDR1 is LNHDA, CDR2 SQIVND, per germline (reference sequence). The V end lost 8 bases, the J end lost 4 bases, and 18 bases lay between the germline ends. In DNA, the CDR3 is TGTGCCAGTGAGGGAGAGGGGATCGGGAATCAGCCCCAGCATTTT. Residues: CASEGEGIGNQPQHF.

V gene TRBV4-2 combines with J gene TRBJ2-1, with D tentatively TRBD2 (5 bases). This CDR3 spans 13 amino acids. V dropped 1 base and J dropped 9 bases, with 10 bases sitting between them. CDR1 and CDR2 from the germline V gene are LGHNA and YNFKEQ. CDR3 nucleotide sequence: TGTGCCAGCAGCCAAGGGGAGCTTGTTGAGCAGTTCTTC. Its protein is CASSQGELVEQFF.

The V call is TRBV3-1, the J call TRBJ2-3, with 7 nucleotides matching TRBD2. Looked up from germline, CDR1 is LGHDT and CDR2 is YNNKEL (reference sequence). The CDR3 has 12 residues. V was pared by 4 bases and J by 10 bases, with 5 bases of the junction left unmatched. CDR3 coding DNA: TGTGCCAGCAGCCGCACGGCGGGGGCGCAGTATTTT. Translating it yields CASSRTAGAQYF.

This clonotype was observed many times. V usage is TRBV7-2 and J usage is TRBJ2-5; the D is unclear. Looked up from germline, CDR1 is SGHTA and CDR2 is FQGNSA. This CDR3 comprises 14 residues. V was shortened by 1 base and J by 4 bases, with 10 bases between the two germline ends. The CDR3 is CASSLEAVRETQYF. The CDR3 DNA is TGTGCCAGCAGCTTAGAGGCAGTGCGAGAGACCCAGTACTTC. Together with reference TRBV7-2 and TRBJ2-5, the CDR3 gives the full variable domain: GAGVSQSPSNKVTEKGKDVELRCDPISGHTALYWYRQSLGQGLEFLIYFQGNSAPDKSGLPSDRFSAERTGGSVSTLTIQRTQQEDSAVYLCASSLEAVRETQYFGPGTRLLVL.

This clonotype occurred many times. The CDR3 loop reads CASSIEKTSNQPQHF. The CDR3 DNA is TGTGCCAGCAGTATCGAAAAGACCAGCAATCAGCCCCAGCATTTT. The chain links TRBV6-5 to TRBJ1-5; no firm D call. The CDR3 extends over 15 amino acids. Germline V gene lookup returns CDR1 MNHEY and CDR2 SVGAGI. With 5 bases removed from V and 1 base from J, the gap between germline ends came to 12 bases.

There are a few counts of this clonotype. V is TRBV6-2 or TRBV6-3 and J is TRBJ2-7; 8 positions agree with TRBD1. Losses at the gene ends were 6 bases for V and 7 bases for J; bases not matched to a gene: 17. The V gene's germline CDR1 is MNHEY and CDR2 SVGEGT. The CDR3 is made up of 16 amino acids. CDR3 residues: CASSPTSRQGSREQYF. In DNA form, the CDR3 reads TGTGCCAGCAGCCCCACCTCGAGACAGGGGTCCCGGGAGCAGTACTTC.

V usage is TRBV20-1 and J usage is TRBJ2-3, with TRBD2 matching over 10 bases. The germline V gene encodes CDR1 DFQATT and CDR2 SNEGSKA (reference sequence). The CDR3 totals 16 residues. V lost 4 bases, J lost 6 bases, and 13 bases stayed unmatched. The DNA for the CDR3 is TGCAGTGCTAAAAGAAATAGCGGGGGGCCCTCGGATACGCAGTATTTT. Encoded protein: CSAKRNSGGPSDTQYF.

This clonotype was detected ten times or more. The CDR3 loop is CASSLRWEGTEAFF. The CDR3 nucleotides are TGTGCCAGCAGCTTAAGGTGGGAGGGCACTGAAGCTTTCTTT. This chain connects TRBV7-2 to TRBJ1-1; D is unresolved. The length of the CDR3 is 14 residues. Trimming removed 2 bases at V and 4 bases at J, with 11 bases between. Germline CDR1 and CDR2: SGHTA and FQGNSA.

This clonotype was seen at least ten times. The chain has TRBV24-1 and TRBJ1-5, with a weak D call TRBD1 (6 bases). The CDR3 is 18 residues long. V lost 4 bases and J 0 bases, leaving 18 bases between the germline ends. Germline values: CDR1 KGHDR, CDR2 SFDVKD. The CDR3 sequence is CATSDSGTNEGSNQPQHF. CDR3 DNA: TGTGCCACCAGTGACTCCGGGACAAATGAGGGTAGCAATCAGCCCCAGCATTTT.

The table lists this clonotype with many counts. The chain carries TRBV19 and TRBJ2-7; 7 bases map to TRBD1. Trimming took 5 bases from V and 0 from J; bases not matched to a gene: 10. Germline CDR1 is LNHDA and CDR2 is SQIVND (reference sequence). This CDR3 has 16 residues. Here the CDR3 reads CASSGLTGRLSYEQYF. The CDR3 DNA sequence: TGTGCCAGTAGTGGATTGACAGGGCGACTCTCCTACGAGCAGTACTTC.

This clonotype has at least ten counts. V usage is TRBV29-1 and J usage is TRBJ2-6, with D unresolved. The V gene lost 6 bases and the J gene lost 3 bases, with 12 bases spanning the gap. Germline CDR1 is SQVTM and CDR2 is ANQGSEA. CDR3 length: 14 residues. CDR3 residues: CSVVSSGGANVLTF. Written as DNA, the CDR3 is TGCAGCGTGGTAAGCTCTGGTGGGGCCAACGTCCTGACTTTC.

CDR3 DNA: TGTGCCAGCAGCTTTTTCGGACAGCCCCAGCATTTT. It specifies CASSFFGQPQHF. This sequence joins TRBV7-9 and TRBJ1-5; D remains ambiguous. CDR1 is SEHNR, CDR2 FQNEAQ, per germline (reference sequence). The CDR3 length is 12 residues. V was clipped by 3 bases and J by 7 bases, with 7 bases between them. The full variable domain, in which reference TRBV7-9 and TRBJ1-5 provide the parts outside the CDR3, is DTGVSQNPRHKITKRGQNVTFRCDPISEHNRLYWYRQTLGQGPEFLTYFQNEAQLEKSRLLSDRFSAERPKGSFSTLEIQRTEQGDSAMYLCASSFFGQPQHFGDGTRLSIL.

This clonotype was detected many times. This chain joins TRBV4-1 and TRBJ2-1, with a possible D match to TRBD1 (5 bases). The germline gives CDR1 MGHRA, CDR2 YSYEKL. Trimming removed 2 bases from V and 8 bases from J, with 13 bases in between. This CDR3 region has 14 residues. CDR3 in amino acids: CASSQTLVRDEQFF. In DNA form, the CDR3 reads TGCGCCAGCAGCCAAACATTAGTCAGGGATGAGCAGTTCTTC.

This clonotype occurred a few times. This chain links TRBV7-2 with TRBJ2-7; possibly TRBD1 for D (7 bases). Trimming left V 0 bases short and J 3 bases short, with 15 bases between. CDR3 length: 16 residues. CDR1 and CDR2 from the germline V gene are SGHTA and FQGNSA. For the CDR3, the DNA is TGTGCCAGCAGCTTAGCGCTAGGCAGGGGGGACTACGAGCAGTACTTC. The encoded protein is CASSLALGRGDYEQYF.

This clonotype was found many times. CDR3 DNA sequence: TGTGCCAGCTCACCACCGACAGGCACCGAGCAGTACTTC. Its protein product is CASSPPTGTEQYF. The chain combines TRBV18 with TRBJ2-7; TRBD1 might be the D (6 bases). The V and J ends lost 0 bases and 6 bases respectively, with 9 bases between them. The CDR3 extends over 13 amino acids. Germline CDR1 KGHSH, CDR2 LQKENI. Complete variable domain (other parts from reference TRBV18 and TRBJ2-7): NAGVMQNPRHLVRRRGQEARLRCSPMKGHSHVYWYRQLPEEGLKFMVYLQKENIIDESGMPKERFSAEFPKEGPSILRIQQVVRGDSAAYFCASSPPTGTEQYFGPGTRLTVT.